This T cell receptor (beta chain) stems from a study of CXCR3-negative and CXCR3-positive naive CD8 T cells. Turning to the study itself: Per-library TRB read counts averaged about 1.5 +/- 0.3 million, adding up to around 140 million in total.

Each TRB cDNA library was prepared by 5' RACE (with UMI labels). From its re-call of the 5' RACE reads, TCRdb lists each CDR3 protein once, without DNA. This table lists about 89,000 distinct CDR3 sequences. The study, taken as a whole, reports: TRB CDR3 hydrophobicity was greater in CXCR3-positive naive cells than in CXCR3-negative naive cells. Diversity in memory CD8+ cells fell much lower than the comparably high levels seen in both naive subsets. The TRBV-TRBJ usage of naive CXCR3-negative and CXCR3-positive cells was similar, but that of memory cells differed.

CD8+ T cell subsets were each sorted in triplicate, 300,000 or so cells apiece. Germline V CDR1 and CDR2: LGHNA, YSLEER. The CDR3 length is 19 residues. In regard to this clonotype: The antigen is not known.

The sample consisted of naive CXCR3+ CD8+ T cells from blood. Subset reported: CD45RO-CCR7+CD27+CD95- naive CD8+ T cells expressing CXCR3 (TNR3+). This receptor was identified in a human donor in good health. Some clones in this sample may be carry-over from other donors' samples. The chain links TRBV4-3 to TRBJ1-5. CDR3 protein: CANSQDPPYAEDRNQPQHF.